Listed below are T cell receptor beta chains from one sample, sequenced in a study of cytomegalovirus exposure and HLA in healthy donors. The data were produced by immunoSEQ multiplex PCR, yet TCRdb's version contains in-frame clones alone and is incomplete. The data hold about 140,000 clones, with around four fifths observed a single time. The sample consisted of PBMCs. All receptors derive from a woman younger than 45 in good health and CMV-seronegative. CDR3s include the opening cysteine and the closing phenylalanine or tryptophan. A D gene is named only where the DNA matches it firmly. Not all rows give a size; the values are once, few, many and, for expanded clones, a class.

j_call,v_call,clone_size,d_call,cdr3_aa,cdr3_nt
TRBJ2-7,TRBV5-1,-,-,CASSSGDSYSYEQYF,TGCGCCAGCAGCTCCGGAGACAGCTACTCCTACGAGCAGTACTTC
TRBJ2-2,TRBV19,few,TRBD2,CASSRRGGAESGELFF,TGTGCCAGTAGCAGACGCGGGGGGGCTGAGTCCGGGGAGCTGTTTTTT
TRBJ1-2,TRBV29-1,-,TRBD1,CSVDRGQVSNYGYTF,TGCAGCGTGGACAGGGGACAAGTTTCTAACTATGGCTACACCTTC
TRBJ1-2,TRBV19,-,TRBD1,CATGNRGGPNGYTF,TGTGCCACCGGGAACAGGGGGGGTCCTAACGGCTACACCTTC
TRBJ2-5,TRBV15,-,-,CATSRTYSAKETQYF,TGTGCCACCAGCAGGACCTACAGTGCTAAGGAGACCCAGTACTTC
TRBJ1-2,TRBV7-2,-,-,CASSPVGRLYDGYTF,TGTGCCAGCAGCCCCGTCGGAAGACTCTATGATGGCTACACCTTC
TRBJ2-1,TRBV11-3,-,-,CASSLGGTPYNEQFF,TGTGCCAGCAGCTTAGGAGGGACACCCTACAATGAGCAGTTCTTC
TRBJ2-5,TRBV2,-,TRBD2,CASRKGLAGGPGETQYF,TGTGCCAGCAGAAAGGGACTAGCGGGGGGGCCAGGAGAGACCCAGTACTTC
TRBJ1-2,TRBV5-4,-,TRBD1,CASSVAQGVGGYTF,TGTGCCAGCAGCGTAGCCCAGGGGGTAGGAGGCTACACCTTC
TRBJ1-1,TRBV5-1,-,TRBD1,CASSIQGAGTEAFF,TGCGCCAGCAGCATACAGGGGGCAGGCACTGAAGCTTTCTTT